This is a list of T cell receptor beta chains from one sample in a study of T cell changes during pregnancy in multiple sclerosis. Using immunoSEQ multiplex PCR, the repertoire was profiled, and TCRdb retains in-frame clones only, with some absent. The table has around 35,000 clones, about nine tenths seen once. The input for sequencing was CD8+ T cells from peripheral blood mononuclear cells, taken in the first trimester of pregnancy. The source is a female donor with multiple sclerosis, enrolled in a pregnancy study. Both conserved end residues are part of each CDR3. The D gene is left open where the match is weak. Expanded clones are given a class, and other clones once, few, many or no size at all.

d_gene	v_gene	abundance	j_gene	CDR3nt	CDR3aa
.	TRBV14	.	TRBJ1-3	TGTGCCAGCAGCCAAGGCACCCCTCGGCGGCAGGGAACTGGAAACACCATATATTTT	CASSQGTPRRQGTGNTIYF
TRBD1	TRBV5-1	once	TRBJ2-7	TGCGCCAGCAGCTTCTTGGGACAGGGCTACGAGCAGTACTTC	CASSFLGQGYEQYF
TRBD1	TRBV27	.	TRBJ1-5	TGTGCCAGCAGTTTGGAGGGGCCAGGGGGGAGGCAGCCCCAGCATTTT	CASSLEGPGGRQPQHF
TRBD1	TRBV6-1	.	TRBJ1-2	TGTGCCAGCAGTGAAATGACAGGGGGAGTCCATGGCTACACCTTC	CASSEMTGGVHGYTF
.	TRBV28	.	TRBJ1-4	TGTGCCAGCCCCCGAGGCGGGCCGAATGAAAAACTGTTTTTT	CASPRGGPNEKLFF
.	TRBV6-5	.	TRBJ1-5	TGTGCCAGCAGTTACTCTCGTAGCAATCAGCCCCAGCATTTT	CASSYSRSNQPQHF
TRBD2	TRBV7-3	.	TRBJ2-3	TGTGCCAGCAGCTTGGGGGAGGGAACCACAGATACGCAGTATTTT	CASSLGEGTTDTQYF
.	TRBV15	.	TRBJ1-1	TGTGCCACCAGCAGAGATCGGCCAGGGATGAACACTGAAGCTTTCTTT	CATSRDRPGMNTEAFF
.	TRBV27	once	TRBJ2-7	TGTGCCAGCAGTCTATGGACAGATGGGTCTAGCGAGCAGTACTTC	CASSLWTDGSSEQYF
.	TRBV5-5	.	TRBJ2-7	TGTGCCAGCAGCTTATCGGGTCTCTCCTACGAGCAGTACTTC	CASSLSGLSYEQYF
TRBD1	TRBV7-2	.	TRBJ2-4	TGTGCCAGCAGCTTAAGGACAGGGGAACAGTACTTC	CASSLRTGEQYF
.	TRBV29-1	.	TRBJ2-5	TGCAGCGGGGGAGCTGGGCCCGAGGAGTACTTC	CSGGAGPEEYF
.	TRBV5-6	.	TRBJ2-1	TGTGCCAGCAATCCTCAGACAGTCTATGAGCAGTTCTTC	CASNPQTVYEQFF
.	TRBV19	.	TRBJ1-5	TGTGCCAGTAGTATTGAGAGGGCGAGGAATCAGCCCCAGCATTTT	CASSIERARNQPQHF
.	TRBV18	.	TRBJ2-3	TGTGCCAGCTCACCACGGTCCGGACTTAGTCACCCTAAGGTTCGGATGGTTACGCAGTATTTT	CASSPRSGLSHPKVRMVTQYF
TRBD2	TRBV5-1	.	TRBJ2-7	TGCGCCAGCAGCTTTTTGAGCGGGAGTTCCCCATCCTACGAGCAGTACTTC	CASSFLSGSSPSYEQYF
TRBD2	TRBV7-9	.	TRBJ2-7	TGTGCCAGCAGCCCTTCTAGCGGGAGTTCCCCCTACGAGCAGTACTTC	CASSPSSGSSPYEQYF
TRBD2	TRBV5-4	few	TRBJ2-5	TGTGCCAGCAGCGCCCTAGCGGGAGAAGAGACCCAGTACTTC	CASSALAGEETQYF
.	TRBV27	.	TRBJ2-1	TGTGCCAGCACAATCGGGAATGAGCAGTTCTTC	CASTIGNEQFF
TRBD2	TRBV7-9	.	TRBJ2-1	TGTGCCAGCAGCTTACTAGCGGGAGGGCCGTATGAGCAGTTCTTC	CASSLLAGGPYEQFF
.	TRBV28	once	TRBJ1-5	TGTGCCAGCAGTTTACACGACAGGAACCAGCCCCAGCATTTT	CASSLHDRNQPQHF
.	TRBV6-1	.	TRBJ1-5	TGTGCCAGCAGAGGGGGTCGTTACAATCAGCCCCAGCATTTT	CASRGGRYNQPQHF
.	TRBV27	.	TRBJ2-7	TGTGCCAGCAGTTCTGCTAGCCCGGGTTTGGAGCAGTACTTC	CASSSASPGLEQYF
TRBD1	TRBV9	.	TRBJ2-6	TGTGCCAGCAGCGTAGGGGACAGAAGTAGAGTGGAGATCCTCTCTGGGGCCAACGTCCTGACTTTC	CASSVGDRSRVEILSGANVLTF
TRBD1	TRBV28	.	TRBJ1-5	TGTGCCAGCAGTTTCTCGGGGACAGACCTTAAATATAGCAATCAGCCCCAGCATTTT	CASSFSGTDLKYSNQPQHF